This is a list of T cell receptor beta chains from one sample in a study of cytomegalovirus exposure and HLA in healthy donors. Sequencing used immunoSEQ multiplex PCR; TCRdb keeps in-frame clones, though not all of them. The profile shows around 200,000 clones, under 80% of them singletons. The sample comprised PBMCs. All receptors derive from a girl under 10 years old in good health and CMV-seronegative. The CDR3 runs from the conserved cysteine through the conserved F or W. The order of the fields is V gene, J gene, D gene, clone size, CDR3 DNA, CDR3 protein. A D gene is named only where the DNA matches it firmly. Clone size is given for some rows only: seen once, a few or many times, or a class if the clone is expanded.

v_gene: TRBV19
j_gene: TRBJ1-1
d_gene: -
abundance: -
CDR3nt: TGTGCCAGTAGTATAGGACACCGGAACACTGAAGCTTTCTTT
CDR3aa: CASSIGHRNTEAFF

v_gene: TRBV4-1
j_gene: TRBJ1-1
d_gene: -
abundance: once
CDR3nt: TGCGCCAGCAGCCAAGCAGTTGCCGGGTCCCGAGCTTTCTTT
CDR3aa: CASSQAVAGSRAFF

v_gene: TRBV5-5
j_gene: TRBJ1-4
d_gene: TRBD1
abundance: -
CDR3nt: TGTGCCAGCAGCTTGGACAGGGGGCTAACTAATGAAAAACTGTTTTTT
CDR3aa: CASSLDRGLTNEKLFF

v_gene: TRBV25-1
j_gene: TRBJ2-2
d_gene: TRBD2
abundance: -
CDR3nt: TGTGCCAACTCTGGGCGGGCTAGCGGAATCACCGGGGAGCTGTTTTTT
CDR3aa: CANSGRASGITGELFF

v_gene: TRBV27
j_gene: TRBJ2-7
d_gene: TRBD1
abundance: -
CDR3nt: TGTGCCAGCAATGCTCTGGACAGGGGCTACGAGCAGTACTTC
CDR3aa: CASNALDRGYEQYF

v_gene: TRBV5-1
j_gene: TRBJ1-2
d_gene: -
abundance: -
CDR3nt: TGCGCCAGCAGCTTGACCGCAGATGTCTATGGCTACACCTTC
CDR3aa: CASSLTADVYGYTF

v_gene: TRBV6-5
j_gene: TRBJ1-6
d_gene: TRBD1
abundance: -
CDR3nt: TGTGCCAGCTGGGACAGCTCCTCCTATAATTCACCCCTCCACTTT
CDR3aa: CASWDSSSYNSPLHF

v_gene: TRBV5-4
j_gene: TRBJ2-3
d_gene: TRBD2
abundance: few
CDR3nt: TGTGCCAGCAGCTTGGGCAACCCGGGACTAGCGGGCACAGATACGCAGTATTTT
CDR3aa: CASSLGNPGLAGTDTQYF

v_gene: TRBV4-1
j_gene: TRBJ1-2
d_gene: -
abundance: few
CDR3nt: TGCGCCAGCAGCCAAGACGGGTTTGACTATGGCTACACCTTC
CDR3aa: CASSQDGFDYGYTF

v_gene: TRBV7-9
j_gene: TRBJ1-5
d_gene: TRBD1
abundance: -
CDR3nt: TGTGCCAGCAGCGTCGGACAGGGTCCTAATCAGCCCCAGCATTTT
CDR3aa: CASSVGQGPNQPQHF

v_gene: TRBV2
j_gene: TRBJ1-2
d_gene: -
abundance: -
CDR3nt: TGTGCCAGCGGGACTGCAGGGAACTATGGCTACACCTTC
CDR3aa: CASGTAGNYGYTF

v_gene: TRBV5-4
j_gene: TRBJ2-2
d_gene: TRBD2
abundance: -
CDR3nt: TGTGCCAGCAGCCTGAGGGGACTAGGGGTTTCCGGGGAGCTGTTTTTT
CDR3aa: CASSLRGLGVSGELFF

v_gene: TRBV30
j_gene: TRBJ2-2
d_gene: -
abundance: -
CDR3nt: TGTGCCTGGAGTGTATTAGTTTTCGGGGAGCTGTTTTTT
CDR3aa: CAWSVLVFGELFF

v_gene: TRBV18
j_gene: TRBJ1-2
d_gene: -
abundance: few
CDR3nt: TGTGCCAGCTCACCACTAGGACAGTTCTATGGCTACACCTTC
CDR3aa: CASSPLGQFYGYTF

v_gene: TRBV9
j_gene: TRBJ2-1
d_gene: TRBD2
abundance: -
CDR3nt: TGTGCCAGCAGCGGGCGGGGGTTCTCCTACAATGAGCAGTTCTTC
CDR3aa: CASSGRGFSYNEQFF

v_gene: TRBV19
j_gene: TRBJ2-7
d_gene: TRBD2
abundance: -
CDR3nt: TGTGCCAGTAGTTTTAGCGGGAGCATCTACGAGCAGTACTTC
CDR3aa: CASSFSGSIYEQYF

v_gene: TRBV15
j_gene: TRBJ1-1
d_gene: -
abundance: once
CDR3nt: TGTGCCACCAGCTCCCACTATGGCCAGGGAAACACTGAAGCTTTCTTT
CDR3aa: CATSSHYGQGNTEAFF

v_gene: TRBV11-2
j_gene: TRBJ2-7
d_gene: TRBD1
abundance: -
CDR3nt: TGTGCCAGCAGCTCAGACAGGGCAGGATCATACGAGCAGTACTTC
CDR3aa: CASSSDRAGSYEQYF

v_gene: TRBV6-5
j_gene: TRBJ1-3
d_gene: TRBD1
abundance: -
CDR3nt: TGTGCCAGCAGTTACTCGTACAGGGGGCTTGGAAACACCATATATTTT
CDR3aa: CASSYSYRGLGNTIYF

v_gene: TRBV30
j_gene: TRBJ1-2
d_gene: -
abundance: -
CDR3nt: TGTGCCTGGAGAGCGTCTACCTCCTATGGCTACACCTTC
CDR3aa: CAWRASTSYGYTF

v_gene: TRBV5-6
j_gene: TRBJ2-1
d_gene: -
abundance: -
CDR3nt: TGTGCCAGCAGCTGGGCGAGGCTACCGGGGAATGAGCAGTTCTTC
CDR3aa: CASSWARLPGNEQFF

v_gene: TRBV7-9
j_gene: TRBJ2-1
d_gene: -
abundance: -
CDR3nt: TGTGCCAGCAGCTACCGGGAGCTGGGATACAATGAGCAGTTCTTC
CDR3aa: CASSYRELGYNEQFF

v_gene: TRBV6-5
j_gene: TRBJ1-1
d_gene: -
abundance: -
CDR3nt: TGTGCCAGCAGCCCGGGAGGGCCAGGCACTGAAGCTTTCTTT
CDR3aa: CASSPGGPGTEAFF

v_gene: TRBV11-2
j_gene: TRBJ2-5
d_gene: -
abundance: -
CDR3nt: TGTGCCAGCAGCTTAGTGTCAGGGGAACAGACCCAGTACTTC
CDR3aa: CASSLVSGEQTQYF

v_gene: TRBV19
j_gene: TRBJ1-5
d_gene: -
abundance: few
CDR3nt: TGTGCCAGTAGTATAGGGTACGGAGGGAATCAGCCCCAGCATTTT
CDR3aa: CASSIGYGGNQPQHF

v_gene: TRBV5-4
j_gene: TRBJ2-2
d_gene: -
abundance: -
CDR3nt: TGTGCCGGCCGAACAGGGATCACCGGGGAGCTGTTTTTT
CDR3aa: CAGRTGITGELFF

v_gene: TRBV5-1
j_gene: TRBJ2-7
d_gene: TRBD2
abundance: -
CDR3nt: TGCGCCAGCGGCAGACTAGCGGGGGACTACGAGCAGTACTTC
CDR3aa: CASGRLAGDYEQYF

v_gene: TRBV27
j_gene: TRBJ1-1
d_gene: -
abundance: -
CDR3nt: TGTGCCAGCACGAGCCTATCGAACACTGAAGCTTTCTTT
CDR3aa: CASTSLSNTEAFF

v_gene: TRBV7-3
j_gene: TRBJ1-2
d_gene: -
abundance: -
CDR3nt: TGTGCCAGCAGCGCCACGCCAGCGGGGGCGAACTATGGCTACACCTTC
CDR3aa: CASSATPAGANYGYTF

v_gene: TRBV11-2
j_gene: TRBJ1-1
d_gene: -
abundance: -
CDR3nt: TGTGCCAGCAGCTTGGCCCAACAAGTTGAAGCTTTCTTT
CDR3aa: CASSLAQQVEAFF

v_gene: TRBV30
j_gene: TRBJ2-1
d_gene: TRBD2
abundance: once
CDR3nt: TGTGCCTGGAGGGGGGGCGGGAGGGGAATTCTGGATGAGCAGTTCTTC
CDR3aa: CAWRGGGRGILDEQFF

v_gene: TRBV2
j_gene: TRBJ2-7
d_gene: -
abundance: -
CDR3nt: TGTGCCAGCAGTCGCCACGAGCAGTACTTC
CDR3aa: CASSRHEQYF

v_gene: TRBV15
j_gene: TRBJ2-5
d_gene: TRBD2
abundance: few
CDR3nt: TGTGCCACCAGCTCCCGGGGGGGAGGAGAGACCCAGTACTTC
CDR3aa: CATSSRGGGETQYF

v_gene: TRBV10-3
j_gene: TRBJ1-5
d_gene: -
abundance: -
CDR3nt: TGTGCCATCACCAAGATCCGGAAGCTCGGGATCGATCAGCCCCAGCATTTT
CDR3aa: CAITKIRKLGIDQPQHF

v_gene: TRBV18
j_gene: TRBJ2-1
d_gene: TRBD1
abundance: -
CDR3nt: TGTGCCAGCTCACCGCGACAGGGTCGGAATGAGCAGTTCTTC
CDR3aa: CASSPRQGRNEQFF

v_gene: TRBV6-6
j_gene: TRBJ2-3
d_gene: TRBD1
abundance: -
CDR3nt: TGTGCCAGCAGTTATACAGGGGGGTCCACAGATACGCAGTATTTT
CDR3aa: CASSYTGGSTDTQYF

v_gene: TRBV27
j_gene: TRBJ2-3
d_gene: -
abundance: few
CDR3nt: TGTGCCAGCAGTTTACCTCCAGGGGGGGATACGCAGTATTTT
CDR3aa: CASSLPPGGDTQYF